The T cell receptor beta chain under discussion was sequenced for a study of T cell responses to AZD1222 COVID-19 vaccine. This clone has a single count. Repertoires were generated with immunoSEQ multiplex PCR, while TCRdb's copy carries only in-frame clones and drops some. The data show 85,000 to 95,000 clones, around 89% seen once. This CDR3 has 11 residues. Looked up from germline, CDR1 is ENHRY and CDR2 is SYGVKD. V lost 3 bases and J lost 7, with 4 bases in between. The chain recombines TRBV10-3 with TRBJ1-5; D gene ambiguous. The input for sequencing was peripheral blood, taken on day 0 of AZD1222 vaccination. The receptor was isolated from an adult in good health. The CDR3 here is CAISEEQPQHF. The CDR3 nucleotides are TGTGCCATCAGTGAAGAGCAGCCCCAGCATTTT.